These 16 T cell receptor beta chains came from one sample sequenced in a study of CD8+CD57+ T cells in acquired aplastic anemia. TCR beta VDJ and CDR3 profiling used genomic DNA as template. TCRdb redid the calling of the reads with MiXCR, one entry per CDR3 protein. The sample contains 100,000 to 150,000 distinct CDR3 sequences, around 48% of which appear only once. The sample was sorted CD4+, CD8+, or CD8+CD57+ T cells (not recorded which) from PBMCs. These receptor sequences come from a human donor in good health, serving as a control.

This clonotype was recorded at least ten times. The chain recombines TRBV12-3 or TRBV12-4 with TRBJ1-2, with 7 bases lining up with TRBD1. The CDR3 runs 13 residues. J was trimmed by 6 bases and V by 7 bases; bases with no gene match: 8. Written as DNA, the CDR3 is TGTGCCAGCACCCAGGGGCAGGGGGATGGCTACACCTTC. It translates to CASTQGQGDGYTF.

This chain's CDR3 is CAWSGSVTVGNEKLFF. The CDR3 DNA is TGTGCCTGGAGTGGCTCCGTGACAGTCGGTAATGAAAAACTGTTTTTT. This sequence joins TRBV30 and TRBJ1-4; TRBD1 might be the D (5 bases). There are 16 residues in the CDR3. Trimming took off 1 base at V and 4 bases at J, with 16 bases between the two ends. Germline CDR1 is GTSNPN and CDR2 is SVGIG (reference sequence).

The chain uses TRBV20-1 and TRBJ1-2; 7 bases fit TRBD1. V dropped 0 bases and J dropped 8; count of bases not matched to a gene: 9. Looked up from germline, CDR1 is DFQATT and CDR2 is SNEGSKA (reference sequence). This CDR3 contains 14 residues. The CDR3 DNA is TGCAGTGCTAGAGATAGGTTGACAGGGAGAGGCTACACCTTC. This sequence encodes CSARDRLTGRGYTF.

This chain uses TRBV20-1 with TRBJ1-4; 9 bases align to TRBD1. Germline CDR1 reads DFQATT; CDR2 reads SNEGSKA (reference sequence). CDR3 length: 13 residues. Losses at the gene ends were 3 bases for V and 7 bases for J; bases not matched to a gene: 3. CDR3 in DNA: TGCAGTGCTAGCAGGGGACAGGGTGAAAAACTGTTTTTT. It encodes CSASRGQGEKLFF.

This clonotype was seen repeatedly, ten times or more. J is TRBJ2-3 and V is TRBV7-9; D is unresolved. With 0 bases removed from V and 0 bases from J, the gap between germline ends came to 10 bases. The CDR3 is made up of 16 amino acids. Germline assignment: CDR1 SEHNR and CDR2 FQNEAQ (reference sequence). The CDR3 DNA follows: TGTGCCAGCAGCTTAGCGTCGGATACTAGCACAGATACGCAGTATTTT. Translation: CASSLASDTSTDTQYF.

In this sample, this clonotype turned up many times. The chain employs TRBV27 and TRBJ1-1; D is uncertain. Germline CDR1 and CDR2: MNHEY and SMNVEV (reference sequence). Between the trimmed V and J ends, which lost 4 bases and 1 base, there was a span of 7 bases. This CDR3 comprises 13 residues. CDR3 region: CASSWSGNTEAFF. For the CDR3, the DNA is TGTGCCAGCAGTTGGAGTGGGAACACTGAAGCTTTCTTT.

The sample holds many counts of this clonotype. The V gene is TRBV20-1, the J gene TRBJ2-3; D uncertain. V lost 4 bases and J 1 base, leaving 9 bases between the germline ends. The CDR3 is 13 amino acids. The germline CDR1 and CDR2 sequences are DFQATT and SNEGSKA (reference sequence). The CDR3 spells CSANKLGTDTQYF. The CDR3 DNA sequence: TGCAGTGCTAACAAGTTGGGCACAGATACGCAGTATTTT.

J is TRBJ2-3 and V is TRBV11-1; tentative D call: TRBD2 (5 bases). Per the germline V gene, CDR1 is SGHAT and CDR2 is FQDESV (reference sequence). The CDR3 has 15 residues. The CDR3 spells CPSSLSSRRTDTQYF. DNA for the CDR3: TGTCCTAGCAGCTTAAGCTCTCGACGGACAGATACGCAGTATTTT.

This chain uses TRBV19 with TRBJ2-5, with D possibly being TRBD2 (5 bases). Germline V gene sequence: CDR1 LNHDA, CDR2 SQIVND (reference sequence). The CDR3 is 13 amino acids. V lost 5 bases, J lost 4 bases, and 11 bases lay in between. CDR3 DNA: TGTGCCAGTAGTTACGGACGGGGAGAGACCCAGTACTTC. As protein: CASSYGRGETQYF.

This clonotype was detected many times. This chain links TRBV4-3 with TRBJ1-2; D is unclear. This CDR3 contains 16 residues. The V and J ends lost 1 base and 0 bases respectively, with 12 bases between them. Germline V gene sequence: CDR1 LGHNA, CDR2 YSLEER. The CDR3 sequence: CASSQVVGTANYGYTF. The CDR3 DNA is TGCGCCAGCAGCCAAGTTGTCGGAACGGCTAACTATGGCTACACCTTC.

V usage is TRBV5-1 and J usage is TRBJ2-2; TRBD1 aligns across 9 bases. The CDR3 has 14 residues. Germline trimming cut 4 bases from V and 8 bases from J; bases unmatched to any gene: 6. Germline V lookup: CDR1 SGHRS, CDR2 YFSETQ. In DNA, the CDR3 is TGCGCCAGCAGCATAGGACAGGGGATTGGGGAGCTGTTTTTT. Amino acid sequence: CASSIGQGIGELFF.

As for this clonotype: Likely a read error: the CDR3 ends without its conserved phenylalanine or tryptophan. V usage is TRBV7-9 and J usage is TRBJ1-6; D gene ambiguous. Germline V gene data show CDR1 as SEHNR and CDR2 as FQNEAQ (reference sequence). The length of the CDR3 is 14 residues. V was shortened by 2 bases and J by 14 bases, with 16 bases between the two germline ends. The DNA of the CDR3 is TGTGCCAGCAGCTTATCTGCCGATTTAGTGACCCTCCACCTT. Translated: CASSLSADLVTLHL.

The chain is built from TRBV12-3 or TRBV12-4 and TRBJ1-1; D is unresolved. With 6 bases removed from V and 4 bases from J, the gap between germline ends came to 15 bases. The CDR3 contains 14 residues. CDR3 sequence reads: CASSFGVLSTEAFF. The CDR3 DNA reads TGTGCCAGCAGCTTCGGGGTCTTGAGCACTGAAGCTTTCTTT.

The rearrangement joins TRBV7-6 to TRBJ2-3; tentatively, D is TRBD2 (6 bases). The ends were cut back, 0 bases at V and 2 bases at J, with 9 bases in the middle. The CDR3 extends over 15 amino acids. Per germline, CDR1 SGHVS and CDR2 FNYEAQ. CDR3 in DNA: TGTGCCAGCAGCTTAGCGGGGGGAAACACAGATACGCAGTATTTT. It is translated as CASSLAGGNTDTQYF.

The CDR3 nucleotides read TGCGCCAGCAGCCAAGATCAAGGGTATCCCCCCTACGAGCAGTACTTC. Protein: CASSQDQGYPPYEQYF. This chain joins TRBV4-3 and TRBJ2-7; unclear D gene. CDR1 LGHNA and CDR2 YSLEER come from the germline V gene. This CDR3 has 16 residues. V was shortened by 0 bases and J by 2 bases, with 14 bases between the two germline ends.

This clonotype was observed many times. The chain joins TRBV5-8 to TRBJ2-3, with D perhaps matching TRBD1 (5 bases). The germline V and J ends were trimmed by 0 bases and 1 base, with 6 bases remaining between them. The germline gives CDR1 SGHTS, CDR2 YDEGEE. This CDR3 is built from 14 residues. DNA for the CDR3: TGTGCCAGCAGCTTGGGCAGGGGCACAGATACGCAGTATTTT. Its protein product is CASSLGRGTDTQYF. Full variable domain (missing parts from reference TRBV5-8 and TRBJ2-3): EAGVTQSPTHLIKTRGQQATLRCSPISGHTSVYWYQQALGLGLQFLLWYDEGEERNRGNFPPRFSGRQFPNYSSELNVNALELEDSALYLCASSLGRGTDTQYFGPGTRLTVL.